This T cell receptor (beta chain) was identified during a study of human T cells and chemical hapten exposure. Study background: Upper inner arm skin measuring 2 cm by 2 cm received 2% DPC for sensitization.

With 4 bases clipped from V and 5 bases from J, the junction kept 6 bases outside the gene matches. The CDR3 totals 14 residues. The germline V gene encodes CDR1 SGHRS and CDR2 YFSETQ. Time point of the sample: patch test 1, 2 weeks after DPC sensitization. The treatment here: therapeutic diphenylcyclopropenone sensitization with weekly scalp DPC. Whole blood, unfractionated, served as the material for total RNA extraction. TCRdb ran MiXCR on the RACE reads and lists one entry per CDR3 protein. This sample has about 360,000 distinct CDR3 sequences; about 4.4% occur once, and the top ten carry about 2.1%.

The input for sequencing was whole blood, taken in connection with sensitization to the hapten diphenylcyclopropenone (DPC). This TCR derives from a woman aged 45-59 years with alopecia areata. Some clones in this sample may be carry-over from other donors' samples. This sequence joins TRBV5-1 and TRBJ2-1, with 7 bases matching TRBD2. CDR3 residues: CASSSTSANNEQFF. As DNA, the CDR3 is TGCGCCAGCAGCAGCACTAGCGCGAACAATGAGCAGTTCTTC.